Listed here are 7 T cell receptor beta chains from one sample, sequenced in a study of blood T cell repertoires in COVID-19. Only in-frame clones appear in the TCRdb table, and some are missing; sequencing was by immunoSEQ multiplex PCR. The table has some 56,000 clones, over 75% seen once. Sequenced input: peripheral blood. The origin of the receptors is a man older than 75 with COVID-19, enrolled during active disease.

The rearrangement links TRBV19 to TRBJ1-1; D is ambiguous. V was cut by 5 bases and J by 4 bases, with 17 bases left in between. Germline CDR1 reads LNHDA; CDR2 reads SQIVND (reference sequence). The CDR3 has 15 residues. In DNA, the CDR3 is TGTGCCAGTAGTCTCCGGAGGGAGAGCGGCACTGAAGCTTTCTTT. Translated: CASSLRRESGTEAFF.

This clone was picked up one time. This chain joins TRBV30 and TRBJ2-5, with TRBD2 matching 8 bases. Trimming removed 1 base from V and 6 bases from J; junction bases left unmatched: 22. Germline assignment: CDR1 GTSNPN and CDR2 SVGIG (reference sequence). CDR3 size: 19 residues. CDR3 in amino acids: CAWSGARGLAGGGVKTQYF. CDR3 sequence (DNA): TGTGCCTGGAGTGGCGCGCGGGGCCTAGCGGGTGGTGGGGTGAAGACCCAGTACTTC. Complete variable domain (other parts from reference TRBV30 and TRBJ2-5): SQTIHQWPATLVQPVGSPLSLECTVEGTSNPNLYWYRQAAGRGLQLLFYSVGIGQISSEVPQNLSASRPQDRQFILSSKKLLLSDSGFYLCAWSGARGLAGGGVKTQYFGPGTRLLVL.

The V and J genes are TRBV18 and TRBJ1-2; no reliable D call. The germline CDR1 and CDR2 sequences are KGHSH and LQKENI. The CDR3 covers 12 residues. V was cut by 3 bases and J by 1 base, with 3 bases left in between. The CDR3 sequence is CASSPYNYGYTF. DNA of the CDR3: TGTGCCAGCTCACCCTATAACTATGGCTACACCTTC.

The chain couples TRBV24-1 to TRBJ1-1; D is ambiguous. Germline V gene data show CDR1 as KGHDR and CDR2 as SFDVKD. The CDR3 is made up of 16 amino acids. V lost 4 bases, J lost 6 bases, and 20 bases lay in between. The CDR3 nucleotides read TGTGCCACCAGTGAAAACCGGGCCGCGGGGTTGGCTGAAGCTTTCTTT. Its protein is CATSENRAAGLAEAFF.

The rearrangement links TRBV6-5 to TRBJ1-4; D ambiguous. V lost 2 bases to trimming and J lost 4 bases, with 11 bases between them. The CDR3 has 15 residues. Germline V CDR1 and CDR2: MNHEY, SVGAGI. CDR3 loop: CASSYAGGLNEKLFF. The CDR3 nucleotides read TGTGCCAGCAGTTACGCCGGCGGCCTTAATGAAAAACTGTTTTTT.

The V and J genes are TRBV24-1 and TRBJ1-5; weak D call: TRBD1 (5 bases). The V gene's germline CDR1 is KGHDR and CDR2 SFDVKD. V dropped 4 bases and J dropped 6 bases, with 18 bases sitting between them. The CDR3 length is 16 residues. CDR3 region: CATSDAGRGGSQPQHF. The CDR3 DNA is TGTGCCACCAGTGACGCCGGAAGGGGAGGGAGTCAGCCCCAGCATTTT.

The chain combines TRBV3-1 (or the pseudogene TRBV3-2) with TRBJ1-6, with TRBD1 as a possible D gene (6 bases). The CDR3 has 14 residues. Germline-derived CDR1 and CDR2 are LGHDT and YNNKEL (reference sequence). Trimming took 3 bases from V and 3 from J, leaving 6 bases between them. CDR3 coding DNA: TGTGCCAGCAGCCAGACAGGCTATAATTCACCCCTCCACTTT. This sequence encodes CASSQTGYNSPLHF.